This T cell receptor beta chain was sequenced for a study of CD8 T cells in Susac syndrome. Study findings and constraints: The authors found around 15 Susac-specific public clones in total CD8+ repertoires and about 5 in CD8+ TEMRA repertoires.

It was with random hexamers that 0.5 to 1 ug RNA was reverse transcribed. One entry per CDR3 protein, called by TCRdb with MiXCR from the immunoSEQ multiplex PCR reads. The profile shows about 120,000 distinct CDR3 sequences, just under 95% of them singletons. Concerning this clonotype: Its specificity is unknown.

CDR3 size: 15 residues. Losses at the gene ends were 7 bases for V and 0 bases for J; bases not matched to a gene: 5. Germline V gene sequence: CDR1 MDHEN, CDR2 SYDVKM. The specimen sequenced was CD8+ T cells from PBMCs. This chain connects TRBV28 to TRBJ2-5; 10 bases align to TRBD1. The sequence was obtained from a human donor with Susac syndrome. The CDR3 reads CASTWTGGNQETQYF. CDR3 in DNA: TGTGCCAGCACCTGGACAGGGGGAAACCAAGAGACCCAGTACTTC.